This entry concerns a single T cell receptor (beta chain). This sample was taken from a study of lymphopenia after photon versus proton radiotherapy. Produced via immunoSEQ multiplex PCR; TCRdb's table is partial and in-frame only. The profile shows 65,000 to 85,000 clones, 80% to 95% of them singletons. This CDR3 is built from 13 residues. V was clipped by 3 bases and J by 3 bases, with 8 bases between them. Germline V gene data show CDR1 as KGHSH and CDR2 as LQKENI. The TCR was taken from a woman aged 40-49 years with cholangiocarcinoma. The gene calls are TRBV18 and TRBJ1-1; D call uncertain. The source material was peripheral blood, sampled from a patient treated with photon-based radiotherapy. CDR3 bases: TGTGCCAGCTCACCGCAAAGGGACACTGAAGCTTTCTTT. Amino acid sequence: CASSPQRDTEAFF. Combining the CDR3 with reference TRBV18 and TRBJ1-1 gives the whole variable domain NAGVMQNPRHLVRRRGQEARLRCSPMKGHSHVYWYRQLPEEGLKFMVYLQKENIIDESGMPKERFSAEFPKEGPSILRIQQVVRGDSAAYFCASSPQRDTEAFFGQGTRLTVV.